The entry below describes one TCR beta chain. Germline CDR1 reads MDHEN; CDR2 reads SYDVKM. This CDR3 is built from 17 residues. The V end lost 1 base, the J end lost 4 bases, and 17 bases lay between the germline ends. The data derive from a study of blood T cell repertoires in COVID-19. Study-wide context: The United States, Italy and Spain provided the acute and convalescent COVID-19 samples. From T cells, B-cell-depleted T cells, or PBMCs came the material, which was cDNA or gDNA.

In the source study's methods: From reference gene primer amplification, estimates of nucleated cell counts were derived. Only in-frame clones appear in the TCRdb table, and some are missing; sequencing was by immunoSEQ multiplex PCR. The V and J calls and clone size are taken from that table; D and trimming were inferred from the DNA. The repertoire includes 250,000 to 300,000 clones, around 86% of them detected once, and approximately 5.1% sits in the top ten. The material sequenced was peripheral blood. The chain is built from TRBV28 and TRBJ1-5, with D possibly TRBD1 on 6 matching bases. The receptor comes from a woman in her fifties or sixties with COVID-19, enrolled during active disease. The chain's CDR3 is CASSLSLGTGTNQPQHF. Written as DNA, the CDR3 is TGTGCCAGCAGTTTATCGTTAGGTACTGGGACAAATCAGCCCCAGCATTTT.